A selection of T cell receptor beta chains follows, all from one sample in a study of T cell repertoires in cytomegalovirus infection. No antigen has been identified for these receptors. A single record per CDR3 protein comes from TCRdb applying MiXCR to the reads. The data show about 310,000 distinct CDR3 sequences, with more than 20% seen just once and about an eighth held by the top ten. The sample in question was cultured PBMCs, obtained from culture after CMV antigen stimulation. Source of these receptors: a human donor in good health (CMV status not recorded). Some clones in this sample may be carry-over from other donors' samples. The CDR3 runs from the conserved cysteine through the conserved F or W. The D gene is left open where the match is weak. Clone size, where shown, is once, few, many, or a class for clones that have expanded.

clone size,V gene,J gene,D gene,CDR3 protein,CDR3 DNA
.,TRBV28,TRBJ2-4,.,CASSLGVGKHGQAKNIQYF,TGTGCCAGCAGTTTGGGGGTTGGGAAGCACGGACAAGCCAAAAACATTCAGTACTTC
many,TRBV7-2,TRBJ1-2,.,CASNLLTLGREGYTF,TGTGCCAGCAACTTACTTACCCTCGGACGAGAGGGCTACACCTTC
.,TRBV7-2,TRBJ2-1,TRBD2,CASRQPPSGTEQFF,TGTGCCAGCAGACAGCCTCCTAGCGGAACAGAGCAGTTCTTC
.,TRBV12-3/TRBV12-4,TRBJ2-3,TRBD2,CASSRSGRQTDTQYF,TGTGCCAGCAGTCGTAGCGGGAGACAGACAGATACGCAGTATTTT
.,TRBV20-1,TRBJ1-4,.,CSASRGGLEEKLFF,TGCAGTGCCTCCCGGGGGGGCTTGGAGGAAAAACTGTTTTTT
.,TRBV11-3,TRBJ2-5,TRBD2,CASSLASSGSGETQYF,TGTGCCAGCAGCCTAGCCTCTAGCGGGAGTGGAGAGACCCAGTACTTC
.,TRBV6-2/TRBV6-3,TRBJ2-1,TRBD1,CASSPRDRFYNEQFF,TGTGCCAGCAGTCCCCGGGACAGGTTCTACAATGAGCAGTTCTTC
.,TRBV7-9,TRBJ2-5,.,CASSLWSSQETQYF,TGTGCCAGCAGCTTGTGGAGCAGCCAAGAGACCCAGTACTTC
.,TRBV6-5,TRBJ2-5,TRBD2,CASSYGTSLQTQYF,TGTGCCAGCAGTTACGGGACTAGCCTACAGACCCAGTACTTC
many,TRBV7-8,TRBJ2-7,.,CASSLGDGSYEQYF,TGTGCCAGCAGCTTAGGAGATGGCTCCTACGAGCAGTACTTC
few,TRBV12-3/TRBV12-4,TRBJ2-4,TRBD2,CASMSGRWAKNIQYF,TGTGCCAGCATGAGCGGGAGGTGGGCCAAAAACATTCAGTACTTC
many,TRBV7-2,TRBJ2-2,TRBD2,CASSLLKGGAGELFF,TGTGCCAGCAGCTTATTGAAGGGAGGGGCCGGGGAGCTGTTTTTT
many,TRBV7-2,TRBJ2-1,TRBD2,CASSSRIAGGWGEQFF,TGTGCCAGCAGCTCACGGATAGCGGGAGGCTGGGGTGAGCAGTTCTTC
few,TRBV11-3,TRBJ2-4,TRBD2,CASSYPQREGGDIQYF,TGTGCCAGCAGCTACCCTCAGCGGGAGGGTGGGGACATTCAGTACTTC
few,TRBV28,TRBJ1-2,.,CASTTPNYGYTF,TGTGCCAGCACCACACCTAACTATGGCTACACCTTC
few,TRBV11-2,TRBJ2-1,.,CASSPTSLHYNEQFF,TGTGCCAGCAGCCCAACCTCACTCCATTACAATGAGCAGTTCTTC
few,TRBV28,TRBJ2-1,TRBD2,CASSLVAGGYYEQFF,TGTGCCAGCAGTTTAGTAGCGGGAGGGTACTATGAGCAGTTCTTC
.,TRBV19,TRBJ1-4,.,CASSIDLGELFF,TGTGCCAGTAGTATAGATCTCGGGGAACTGTTTTTT
few,TRBV6-6,TRBJ2-3,.,CASSYLTFTDTQYF,TGTGCCAGCAGTTACCTTACTTTCACAGATACGCAGTATTTT
.,TRBV11-3,TRBJ2-3,TRBD2,CASSWASGSSDTQYF,TGTGCCAGCTCTTGGGCTAGCGGGAGTTCAGATACGCAGTATTTT
.,TRBV6-6,TRBJ2-7,.,CASSWNRQDGEQYF,TGTGCCAGCAGTTGGAACCGACAGGACGGGGAGCAGTACTTC
many,TRBV6-1,TRBJ2-1,TRBD1,CASSSGQGSPTYNEQFF,TGTGCCAGCAGTTCGGGACAGGGTTCTCCGACCTACAATGAGCAGTTCTTC
few,TRBV6-2/TRBV6-3,TRBJ2-1,TRBD2,CASQDAGGYNEQFF,TGTGCCAGCCAAGATGCGGGAGGGTACAATGAGCAGTTCTTC
.,TRBV12-3/TRBV12-4,TRBJ1-5,.,CASSLGGGNQPQHF,TGTGCCAGCAGTTTAGGCGGGGGCAATCAGCCCCAGCATTTT
.,TRBV7-9,TRBJ2-7,.,CASGSQGGNSYEQYF,TGTGCCAGCGGCTCCCAGGGGGGGAACTCCTACGAGCAGTACTTC
few,TRBV19,TRBJ2-5,.,CASSSTILAAETQYF,TGTGCCAGTAGTTCTACTATTTTGGCTGCAGAGACCCAGTACTTC
.,TRBV7-3,TRBJ2-3,.,CTSSLNLAIPDTQYF,TGTACCAGCAGCTTAAATCTCGCCATCCCAGATACGCAGTATTTT
few,TRBV30,TRBJ1-4,.,CAWSSLHRAPPTNEKLFF,TGTGCCTGGAGTTCATTACACAGGGCCCCGCCAACTAATGAAAAACTGTTTTTT
many,TRBV7-2,TRBJ2-5,.,CASSAWGAEETQYF,TGTGCCAGCAGCGCTTGGGGAGCCGAAGAGACCCAGTACTTC
many,TRBV7-2,TRBJ2-5,TRBD2,CASSPRGLAGYQETQYF,TGTGCCAGCAGCCCTAGAGGACTAGCGGGATACCAAGAGACCCAGTACTTC
few,TRBV28,TRBJ1-2,.,CASSLSSGDYGYTF,TGTGCCAGCAGTTTATCTAGTGGAGACTATGGCTACACCTTC
few,TRBV7-2,TRBJ1-4,TRBD1,CASSLFVGGSTDEKLFF,TGTGCCAGCAGCTTATTCGTAGGGGGCAGTACCGATGAAAAACTGTTTTTT
few,TRBV9,TRBJ1-6,.,CASSGTGANNSPLHF,TGTGCCAGCAGCGGGACGGGGGCCAATAATTCACCCCTCCACTTT
.,TRBV4-1,TRBJ2-1,.,CASSPSPSSYNEQFF,TGCGCCAGCAGCCCCTCGCCCAGCTCCTACAATGAGCAGTTCTTC
.,TRBV12-3/TRBV12-4,TRBJ2-5,TRBD2,CASSLGRLAGVEETQYF,TGTGCCAGCAGTTTAGGCCGGCTAGCGGGAGTGGAAGAGACCCAGTACTTC
many,TRBV11-2,TRBJ2-1,.,CASSTGNEQFF,TGTGCCAGCAGCACAGGTAATGAGCAGTTCTTC
few,TRBV7-9,TRBJ2-1,TRBD2,CASSSTGTSVYEQFF,TGTGCCAGCAGCTCCACCGGGACTAGCGTTTATGAGCAGTTCTTC
many,TRBV6-1,TRBJ2-4,.,CATHFLGTKNIQYF,TGTGCCACCCACTTTCTTGGGACCAAAAACATTCAGTACTTC
few,TRBV5-1,TRBJ1-4,.,CASSLAGGGANEKLFF,TGCGCCAGCAGCTTGGCCGGCGGGGGAGCTAATGAAAAACTGTTTTTT
few,TRBV6-2/TRBV6-3,TRBJ2-7,.,CASSYHQEQYF,TGTGCCAGCAGTTATCACCAAGAGCAGTACTTC
.,TRBV7-2,TRBJ1-5,.,CASSLAPAGNQPQHF,TGTGCCAGCAGCTTAGCCCCCGCCGGCAATCAGCCCCAGCATTTT